Shown below are 15 T cell receptor beta chains from a single sample sequenced in a study of blood T cell repertoires in COVID-19. The table came from immunoSEQ multiplex PCR; TCRdb's copy has only in-frame clones and leaves some out. Seen here are approximately 320,000 clones, roughly nine tenths observed once, and the top ten hold around 2.5%. Sequenced: PBMCs or T cells enriched from blood (not recorded which). The receptor set was obtained from a man in his 60s who had recovered from COVID-19.

J is TRBJ2-2 and V is TRBV9; D gene ambiguous. Trimming took 3 bases from V and 1 from J, leaving 4 bases between them. Germline CDR1 SGDLS, CDR2 YYNGEE. CDR3 length: 13 residues. This CDR3 is CASSAQNTGELFF. DNA for the CDR3: TGTGCCAGCAGCGCCCAGAACACCGGGGAGCTGTTTTTT. Supplemented by reference TRBV9 and TRBJ2-2, the full variable domain reads DSGVTQTPKHLITATGQRVTLRCSPRSGDLSVYWYQQSLDQGLQFLIQYYNGEERAKGNILERFSAQQFPDLHSELNLSSLELGDSALYFCASSAQNTGELFFGEGSRLTVL.

The V call is TRBV9, the J call TRBJ2-2; 7 nucleotides agree with TRBD2. V was clipped by 0 bases and J by 3 bases; unmatched bases: 11. This CDR3 is 18 amino acids long. The germline gives CDR1 SGDLS, CDR2 YYNGEE. CDR3 sequence reads: CASSVAPWLGRDTGELFF. The CDR3 bases are TGTGCCAGCAGCGTAGCCCCCTGGCTAGGGAGGGACACCGGGGAGCTGTTTTTT.

This chain connects TRBV3-1 (or the pseudogene TRBV3-2) to TRBJ2-2; perhaps TRBD2 as D (5 bases). Germline V gene lookup returns CDR1 LGHDT and CDR2 YNNKEL (reference sequence). This CDR3 has 16 residues. V dropped 1 base and J dropped 4 bases, with 13 bases sitting between them. Written as DNA, the CDR3 is TGTGCCAGCAGCCAAGCCCGGACTGGGGTCACCGGGGAGCTGTTTTTT. Its protein product is CASSQARTGVTGELFF.

This clone showed up just once. The chain recombines TRBV14 with TRBJ2-1; 8 bases match TRBD2. With V trimmed by 1 base and J by 4 bases, 6 bases remained unmatched. Per the germline V gene, CDR1 is SGHDN and CDR2 is FVKESK. The CDR3 runs 16 residues. CDR3 loop: CASSQVSLAVYNEQFF. As DNA, the CDR3 is TGTGCCAGCAGCCAAGTGTCACTAGCGGTTTACAATGAGCAGTTCTTC.

The genes are TRBV4-2 and TRBJ2-3; 12 bases map to TRBD2. This CDR3 has 16 residues. V dropped 4 bases and J dropped 8; count of bases not matched to a gene: 10. The germline gives CDR1 LGHNA, CDR2 YNFKEQ. CDR3 in DNA: TGTGCCAGCAGCCTCCGGACTAGCGGGGACTCCGTTACGCAGTATTTT. Encoded protein: CASSLRTSGDSVTQYF.

This chain uses TRBV5-5 with TRBJ1-2; D is possibly TRBD1 (5 bases). Germline CDR1 and CDR2: SGHKS and YYEKEE (reference sequence). The CDR3 totals 16 residues. V lost 3 bases, J lost 0 bases, and 15 bases lay in between. The CDR3 DNA sequence: TGTGCCAGCAGCTCCACGTTGGGGACTGCTAACTATGGCTACACCTTC. Translation: CASSSTLGTANYGYTF.

The chain links TRBV18 to TRBJ2-2; 9 bases match TRBD2. This CDR3 has 15 residues. The germline CDR1 and CDR2 sequences are KGHSH and LQKENI. The V gene end was trimmed by 2 bases and the J gene end by 6 bases; junction bases not matched to a gene: 4. CDR3 in amino acids: CASSPAGGHSGELFF. The DNA for the CDR3 is TGTGCCAGCTCACCAGCGGGGGGGCACTCCGGGGAGCTGTTTTTT. Complete variable domain (other parts from reference TRBV18 and TRBJ2-2): NAGVMQNPRHLVRRRGQEARLRCSPMKGHSHVYWYRQLPEEGLKFMVYLQKENIIDESGMPKERFSAEFPKEGPSILRIQQVVRGDSAAYFCASSPAGGHSGELFFGEGSRLTVL.

The chain joins TRBV6-1 to TRBJ2-1, with TRBD2 identical over 7 bases. Per germline, CDR1 MNHNS and CDR2 SASEGT. The CDR3 has 14 amino acids. The V gene end was trimmed by 3 bases and the J gene end by 5 bases; junction bases not matched to a gene: 4. The CDR3 spells CASSESSGDNEQFF. As DNA, the CDR3 is TGTGCCAGCAGTGAGTCTAGCGGAGACAATGAGCAGTTCTTC.

This chain uses TRBV5-1 with TRBJ2-7; D is ambiguous. Trimming stripped 1 base from V and 6 bases from J, with 5 bases between. The germline V gene has CDR1 SGHRS and CDR2 YFSETQ. The CDR3 covers 11 residues. The chain's CDR3 is CASSLTSEQYF. The CDR3 DNA reads TGCGCCAGCAGCTTGACGAGCGAGCAGTACTTC. The full variable domain, rest sourced from reference TRBV5-1 and TRBJ2-7, is KAGVTQTPRYLIKTRGQQVTLSCSPISGHRSVSWYQQTPGQGLQFLFEYFSETQRNKGNFPGRFSGRQFSNSRSEMNVSTLELGDSALYLCASSLTSEQYFGPGTRLTVT.

The rearrangement joins TRBV7-9 to TRBJ1-1; D not certain. V was shortened by 3 bases and J by 0 bases, with 8 bases between the two germline ends. This CDR3 has 14 residues. Looked up from germline, CDR1 is SEHNR and CDR2 is FQNEAQ (reference sequence). In DNA form, the CDR3 reads TGTGCCAGCAGCTTCCGACAAATGAACACTGAAGCTTTCTTT. Translation: CASSFRQMNTEAFF.

This clone was seen a few times. The V call is TRBV30, the J call TRBJ1-2; D is possibly TRBD1 (6 bases). The CDR3 spans 13 residues. With 3 bases removed from V and 4 bases from J, the gap between germline ends came to 12 bases. Germline lookup yields CDR1 GTSNPN and CDR2 SVGIG (reference sequence). The CDR3 here is CAWSEQGPYGYTF. The CDR3 bases are TGTGCCTGGAGCGAACAGGGACCCTATGGCTACACCTTC.

The rearrangement joins TRBV29-1 to TRBJ2-1; 9 bases are shared with TRBD2. This CDR3 is built from 17 residues. Germline V lookup: CDR1 SQVTM, CDR2 ANQGSEA. V shed 2 bases and J 0 bases; nucleotides not matched to a gene: 8. The CDR3 nucleotides are TGCAGCGTTGAATCGCCGGGACTAGCTAACTCCTACAATGAGCAGTTCTTC. Translated, it gives CSVESPGLANSYNEQFF.

The chain recombines TRBV5-1 with TRBJ2-2; TRBD1 aligns across 8 bases. CDR1 is SGHRS, CDR2 YFSETQ, per germline. Trimming cost V 4 bases and J 1 base; bases outside gene matches: 3. The CDR3 runs to 15 residues. The CDR3 region has the DNA TGCGCCAGCAGCGGGGGACAGGAGAACACCGGGGAGCTGTTTTTT. Residues: CASSGGQENTGELFF.

This rearrangement joins TRBV12-3 or TRBV12-4 to TRBJ2-3; TRBD2 agrees at 7 bases. This CDR3 region has 13 residues. V trimming: 3 bases; J trimming: 3 bases; junction bases outside the gene matches: 0. The CDR3 here is CASSFGGTDTQYF. The DNA of the CDR3 is TGTGCCAGCAGTTTCGGGGGGACAGATACGCAGTATTTT.

The genes are TRBV6-5 and TRBJ2-2; 10 nucleotides align to TRBD1. Germline values: CDR1 MNHEY, CDR2 SVGAGI. This CDR3 is built from 15 residues. V lost 6 bases to trimming and J lost 6 bases; unmatched junction nucleotides: 7. The CDR3, as DNA: TGTGCCAGCAGGAGCCCAGGACAGGGGGCCGGGGAGCTGTTTTTT. Translation gives CASRSPGQGAGELFF.